The present entry profiles one TCR beta chain with its context. This sample is part of a study of control samples from healthy donors and cancer patients. Clones were read by immunoSEQ multiplex PCR, and TCRdb kept only the in-frame ones, dropping some. The sample shows about 96,000 clones, more than 85% of them seen only once. The material sequenced was blood. The source is a man aged 18 to 30 in good health.

CDR3 in amino acids: CASSDSPNYGYTF. The CDR3, as DNA: TGTGCCAGCAGTGACAGTCCTAACTATGGCTACACCTTC. This sequence joins TRBV2 and TRBJ1-2; no reliable D call. Trimming cost V 3 bases and J 0 bases, with 5 bases left between them. This CDR3 region has 13 residues. CDR1 SNHLY and CDR2 FYNNEI come from the germline V gene.